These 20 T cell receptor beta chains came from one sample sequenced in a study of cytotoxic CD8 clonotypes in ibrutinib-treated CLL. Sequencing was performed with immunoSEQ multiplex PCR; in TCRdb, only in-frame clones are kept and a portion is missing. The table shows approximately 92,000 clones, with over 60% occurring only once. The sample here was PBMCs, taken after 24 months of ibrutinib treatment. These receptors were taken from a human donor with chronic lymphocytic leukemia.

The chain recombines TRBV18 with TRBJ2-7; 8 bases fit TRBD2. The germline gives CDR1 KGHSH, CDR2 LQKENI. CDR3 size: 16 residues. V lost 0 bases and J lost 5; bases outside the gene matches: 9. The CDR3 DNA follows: TGTGCCAGCTCACCACCTGGGACTAGGGTGGGGAACGAGCAGTACTTC. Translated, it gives CASSPPGTRVGNEQYF. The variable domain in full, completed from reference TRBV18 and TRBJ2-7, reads NAGVMQNPRHLVRRRGQEARLRCSPMKGHSHVYWYRQLPEEGLKFMVYLQKENIIDESGMPKERFSAEFPKEGPSILRIQQVVRGDSAAYFCASSPPGTRVGNEQYFGPGTRLTVT.

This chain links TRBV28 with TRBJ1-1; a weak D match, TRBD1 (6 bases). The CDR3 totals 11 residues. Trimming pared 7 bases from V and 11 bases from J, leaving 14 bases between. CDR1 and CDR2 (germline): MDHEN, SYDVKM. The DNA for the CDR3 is TGTGCCAGCACCGACAGGCTTCAGGCTTTCTTT. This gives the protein CASTDRLQAFF. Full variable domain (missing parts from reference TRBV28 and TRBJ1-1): DVKVTQSSRYLVKRTGEKVFLECVQDMDHENMFWYRQDPGLGLRLIYFSYDVKMKEKGDIPEGYSVSREKKERFSLILESASTNQTSMYLCASTDRLQAFFGQGTRLTVV.

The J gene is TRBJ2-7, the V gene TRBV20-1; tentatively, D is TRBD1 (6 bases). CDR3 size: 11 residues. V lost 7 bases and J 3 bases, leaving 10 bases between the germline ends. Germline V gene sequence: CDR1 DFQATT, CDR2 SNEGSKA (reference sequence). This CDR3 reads CSVPRGYEQYF. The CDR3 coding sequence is TGCAGTGTTCCCAGGGGCTACGAGCAGTACTTC.

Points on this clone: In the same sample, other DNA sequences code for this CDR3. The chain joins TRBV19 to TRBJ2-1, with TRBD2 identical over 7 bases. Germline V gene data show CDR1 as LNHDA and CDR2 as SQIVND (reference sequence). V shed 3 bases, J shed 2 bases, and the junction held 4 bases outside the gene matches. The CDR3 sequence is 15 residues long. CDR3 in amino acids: CASSIQRGAYNEQFF. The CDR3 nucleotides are TGTGCCAGTAGTATCCAGCGGGGAGCCTACAATGAGCAGTTCTTC.

The CDR3 reads CASSPRRVPSDTQYF. CDR3 in DNA: TGTGCCAGCAGCCCACGGAGGGTACCGTCAGATACGCAGTATTTT. The rearrangement joins TRBV7-3 to TRBJ2-3, with D tentatively TRBD2 (6 bases). This CDR3 comprises 15 residues. V was pared by 5 bases and J by 4 bases, with 16 bases between. Per the germline V gene, CDR1 is SGHTA and CDR2 is FQGTGA. Variable domain in full (rest from reference TRBV7-3 and TRBJ2-3): GAGVSQTPSNKVTEKGKYVELRCDPISGHTALYWYRQSLGQGPEFLIYFQGTGAADDSGLPNDRFFAVRPEGSVSTLKIQRTERGDSAVYLCASSPRRVPSDTQYFGPGTRLTVL.

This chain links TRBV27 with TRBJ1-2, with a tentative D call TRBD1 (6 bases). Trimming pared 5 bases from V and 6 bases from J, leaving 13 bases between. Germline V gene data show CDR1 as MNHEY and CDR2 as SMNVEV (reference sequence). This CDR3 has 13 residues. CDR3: CASSPQGTHGYTF. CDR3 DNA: TGTGCCAGCAGTCCTCAGGGGACTCATGGCTACACCTTC.

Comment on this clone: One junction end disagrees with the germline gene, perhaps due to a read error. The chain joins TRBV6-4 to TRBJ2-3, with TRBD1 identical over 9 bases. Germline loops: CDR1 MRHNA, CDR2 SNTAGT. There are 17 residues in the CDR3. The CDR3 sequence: CASNLGQGGTGTDTQYF. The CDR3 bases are TGTGCCAGCAACCTGGGACAGGGAGGAACCGGCACGGATACGCAGTATTTT.

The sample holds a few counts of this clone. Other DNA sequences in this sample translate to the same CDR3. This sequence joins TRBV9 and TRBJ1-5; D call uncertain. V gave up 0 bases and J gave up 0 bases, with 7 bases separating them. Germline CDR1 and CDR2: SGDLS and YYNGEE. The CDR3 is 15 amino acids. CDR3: CASSVEGYSNQPQHF. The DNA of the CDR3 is TGTGCCAGCAGCGTAGAGGGCTATAGCAATCAGCCCCAGCATTTT.

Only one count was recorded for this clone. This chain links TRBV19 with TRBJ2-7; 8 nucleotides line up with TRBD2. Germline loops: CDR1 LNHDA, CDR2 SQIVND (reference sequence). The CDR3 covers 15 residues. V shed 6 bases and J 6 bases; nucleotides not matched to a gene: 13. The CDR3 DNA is TGTGCCAGTAGCGCACAAGAAGCGGGAGAGGGCGAGCAGTACTTC. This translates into CASSAQEAGEGEQYF.

CDR3 nucleotide sequence: TGTGCCAGCACCGCTAGGGGGATCTCGGATACGCAGTATTTT. Translation: CASTARGISDTQYF. The rearrangement joins TRBV2 to TRBJ2-3; maybe TRBD1 (6 bases). Trimming took off 7 bases at V and 6 bases at J, with 17 bases between the two ends. Germline V gene sequence: CDR1 SNHLY, CDR2 FYNNEI. The length of the CDR3 is 14 residues.

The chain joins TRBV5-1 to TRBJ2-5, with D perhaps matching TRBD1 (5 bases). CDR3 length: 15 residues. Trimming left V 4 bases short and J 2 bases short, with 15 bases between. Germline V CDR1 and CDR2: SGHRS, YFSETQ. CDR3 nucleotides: TGCGCCAGCAGCGAATGGGCAGGGAAACAAGAGACCCAGTACTTC. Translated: CASSEWAGKQETQYF.

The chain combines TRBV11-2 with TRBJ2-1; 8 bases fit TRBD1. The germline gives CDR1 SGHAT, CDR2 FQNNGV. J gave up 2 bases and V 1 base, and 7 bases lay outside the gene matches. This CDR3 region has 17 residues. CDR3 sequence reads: CASSLARTGRTYNEQFF. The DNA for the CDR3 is TGTGCCAGCAGCTTAGCGCGGACAGGGAGGACCTACAATGAGCAGTTCTTC.

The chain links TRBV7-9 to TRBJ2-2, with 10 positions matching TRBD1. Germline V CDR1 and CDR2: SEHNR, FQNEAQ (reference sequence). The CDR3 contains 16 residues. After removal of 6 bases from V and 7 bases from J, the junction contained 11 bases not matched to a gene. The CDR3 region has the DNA TGTGCCAGCAGGTCCGACAGGGGGCGCTCTCTCGGGGAGCTGTTTTTT. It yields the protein CASRSDRGRSLGELFF.

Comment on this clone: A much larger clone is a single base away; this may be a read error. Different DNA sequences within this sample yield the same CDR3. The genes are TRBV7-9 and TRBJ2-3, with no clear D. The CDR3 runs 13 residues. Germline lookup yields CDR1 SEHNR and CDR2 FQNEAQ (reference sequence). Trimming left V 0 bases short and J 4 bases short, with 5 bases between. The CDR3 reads CASSLAGADTQYF. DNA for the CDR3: TGTGCCAGCAGCTTAGCGGGTGCAGATACGCAGTATTTT.

For the CDR3, the DNA is TGCGCCAGCAGCAGGATTAGCGGGAGGGGTTCGGGAGAGCAGTTCTTC. Amino acid sequence: CASSRISGRGSGEQFF. This rearrangement joins TRBV5-1 to TRBJ2-1; 11 bases align to TRBD2. J gave up 10 bases and V 4 bases, and 13 bases lay outside the gene matches. The CDR3 totals 16 residues. CDR1 SGHRS and CDR2 YFSETQ come from the germline V gene.

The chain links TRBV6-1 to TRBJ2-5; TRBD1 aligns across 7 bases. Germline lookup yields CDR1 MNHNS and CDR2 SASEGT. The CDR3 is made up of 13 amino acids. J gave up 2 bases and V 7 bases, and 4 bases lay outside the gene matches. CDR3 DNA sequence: TGTGCCAGCACCCGGGACAGTCAAGAGACCCAGTACTTC. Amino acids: CASTRDSQETQYF.

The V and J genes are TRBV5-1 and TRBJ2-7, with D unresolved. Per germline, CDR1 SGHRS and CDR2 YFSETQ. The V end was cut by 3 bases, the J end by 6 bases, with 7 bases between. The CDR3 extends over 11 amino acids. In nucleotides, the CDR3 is TGCGCCAGCAGCTCGAGGCTCGAGCAGTACTTC. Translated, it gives CASSSRLEQYF.

The CDR3 DNA follows: TGTGCCAGCAGCCAAGGCCCCGGGAGAACGATAGCCAAAAACATTCAGTACTTC. Its protein product is CASSQGPGRTIAKNIQYF. The V call is TRBV14, the J call TRBJ2-4; a possible D gene is TRBD2 (6 bases). CDR1 is SGHDN, CDR2 FVKESK, per germline. CDR3 length: 18 residues. The germline V and J ends were trimmed by 1 base and 0 bases, with 16 bases remaining between them.

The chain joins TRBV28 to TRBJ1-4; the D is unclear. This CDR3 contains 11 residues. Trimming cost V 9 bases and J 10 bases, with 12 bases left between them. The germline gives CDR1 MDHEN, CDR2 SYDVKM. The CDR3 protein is CASALEGKLFF. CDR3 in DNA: TGTGCCAGTGCCTTGGAGGGAAAACTGTTTTTT.

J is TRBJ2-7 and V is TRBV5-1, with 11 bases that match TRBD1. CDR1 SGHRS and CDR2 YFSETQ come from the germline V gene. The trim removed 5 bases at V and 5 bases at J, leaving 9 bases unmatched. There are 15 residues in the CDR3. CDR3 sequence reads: CASRRTPGQGDEQYF. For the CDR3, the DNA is TGCGCCAGCAGACGAACTCCGGGACAGGGGGACGAGCAGTACTTC.